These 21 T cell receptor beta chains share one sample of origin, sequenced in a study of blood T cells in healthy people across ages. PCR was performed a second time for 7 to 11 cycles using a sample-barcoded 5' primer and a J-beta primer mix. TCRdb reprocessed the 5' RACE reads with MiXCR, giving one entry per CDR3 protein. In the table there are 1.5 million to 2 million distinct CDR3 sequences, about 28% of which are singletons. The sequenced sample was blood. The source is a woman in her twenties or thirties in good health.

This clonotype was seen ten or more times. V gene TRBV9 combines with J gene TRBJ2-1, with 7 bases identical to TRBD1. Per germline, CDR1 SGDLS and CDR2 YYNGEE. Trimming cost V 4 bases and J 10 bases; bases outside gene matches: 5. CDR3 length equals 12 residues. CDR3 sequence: CASSPQGTEQFF. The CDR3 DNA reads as TGTGCCAGCAGCCCACAGGGGACCGAGCAGTTCTTC.

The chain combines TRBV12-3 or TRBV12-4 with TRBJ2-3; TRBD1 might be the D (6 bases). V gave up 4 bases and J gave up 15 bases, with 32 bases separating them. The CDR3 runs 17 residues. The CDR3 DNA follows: TGTGCCAGCAGTTCCAGACCACAGACAGGACGCACAGATGCGGAATATTTT. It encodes CASSSRPQTGRTDAEYF.

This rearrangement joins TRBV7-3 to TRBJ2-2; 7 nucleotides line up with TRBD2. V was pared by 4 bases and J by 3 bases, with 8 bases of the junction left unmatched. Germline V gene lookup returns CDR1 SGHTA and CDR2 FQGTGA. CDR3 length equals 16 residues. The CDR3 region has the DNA TGTGCCAGCAGCTCAAAAATGGCGGGAGACACCGGGGAGCTGTTTTTT. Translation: CASSSKMAGDTGELFF.

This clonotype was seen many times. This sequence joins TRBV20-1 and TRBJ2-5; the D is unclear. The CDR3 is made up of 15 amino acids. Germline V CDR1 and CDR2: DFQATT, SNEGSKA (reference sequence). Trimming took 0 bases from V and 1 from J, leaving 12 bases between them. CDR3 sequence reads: CSARDGSEIQETQYF. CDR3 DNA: TGCAGTGCTAGAGATGGAAGTGAGATCCAAGAGACCCAGTACTTC.

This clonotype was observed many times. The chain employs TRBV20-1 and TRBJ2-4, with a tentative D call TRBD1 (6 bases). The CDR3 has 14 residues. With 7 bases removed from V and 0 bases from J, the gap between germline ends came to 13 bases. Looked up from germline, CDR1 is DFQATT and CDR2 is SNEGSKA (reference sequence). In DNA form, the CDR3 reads TGCAGTGTGCCCCAGGGGATAGCCAAAAACATTCAGTACTTC. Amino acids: CSVPQGIAKNIQYF.

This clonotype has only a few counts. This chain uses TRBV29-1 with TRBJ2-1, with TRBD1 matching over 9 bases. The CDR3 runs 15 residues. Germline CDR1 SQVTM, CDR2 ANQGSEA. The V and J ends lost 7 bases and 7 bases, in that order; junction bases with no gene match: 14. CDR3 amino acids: CSAKPGTGIGNEQFF. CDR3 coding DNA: TGCAGCGCGAAACCCGGGACAGGGATTGGGAATGAGCAGTTCTTC.

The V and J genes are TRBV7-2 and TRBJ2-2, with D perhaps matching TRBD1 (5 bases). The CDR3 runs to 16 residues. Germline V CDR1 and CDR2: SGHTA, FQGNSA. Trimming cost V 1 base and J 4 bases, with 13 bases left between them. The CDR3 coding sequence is TGTGCCAGCAGCTTAGGGGGCTTTCCGACCACCGGGGAGCTGTTTTTT. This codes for CASSLGGFPTTGELFF.

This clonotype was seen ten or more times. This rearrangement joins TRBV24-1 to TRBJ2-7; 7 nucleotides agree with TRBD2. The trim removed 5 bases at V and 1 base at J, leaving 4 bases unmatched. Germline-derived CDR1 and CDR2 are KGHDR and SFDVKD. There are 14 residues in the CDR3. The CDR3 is CATSASGGSYEQYF. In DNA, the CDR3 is TGTGCCACCAGTGCTTCGGGGGGTTCCTACGAGCAGTACTTC.

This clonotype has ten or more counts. Here the CDR3 DNA reads TGTGCCACCCAAGCTCGGGGCTCACCAAGGAATGAGCAGTTCTTC. Translating it yields CATQARGSPRNEQFF. The genes are TRBV15 and TRBJ2-1; TRBD1 or TRBD2 may be the D gene (5 bases each). Germline assignment: CDR1 LNHNV and CDR2 YYDKDF (reference sequence). This CDR3 has 15 residues. With 8 bases removed from V and 7 bases from J, the gap between germline ends came to 21 bases.

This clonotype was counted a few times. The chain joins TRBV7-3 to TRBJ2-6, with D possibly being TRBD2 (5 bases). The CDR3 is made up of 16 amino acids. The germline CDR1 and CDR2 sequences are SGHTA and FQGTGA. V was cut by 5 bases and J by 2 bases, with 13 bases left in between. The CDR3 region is CASSRAGAAGANVLTF. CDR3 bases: TGTGCCAGCAGCCGCGCTGGAGCGGCTGGGGCCAACGTCCTGACTTTC.

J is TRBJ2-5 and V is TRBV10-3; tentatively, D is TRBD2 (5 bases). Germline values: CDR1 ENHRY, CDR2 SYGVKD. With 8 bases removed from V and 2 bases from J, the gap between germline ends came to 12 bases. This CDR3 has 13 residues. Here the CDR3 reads CAIRSGKQETQYF. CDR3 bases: TGTGCCATCCGATCGGGGAAACAAGAGACCCAGTACTTC.

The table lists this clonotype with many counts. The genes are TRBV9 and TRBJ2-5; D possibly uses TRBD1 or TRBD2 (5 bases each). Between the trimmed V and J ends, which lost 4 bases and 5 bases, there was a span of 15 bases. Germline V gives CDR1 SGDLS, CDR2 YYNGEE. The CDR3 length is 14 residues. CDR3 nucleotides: TGTGCCAGCAGCAGTGGGGGAACTCTTGAGACCCAGTACTTC. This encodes CASSSGGTLETQYF. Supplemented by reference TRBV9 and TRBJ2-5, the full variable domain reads DSGVTQTPKHLITATGQRVTLRCSPRSGDLSVYWYQQSLDQGLQFLIQYYNGEERAKGNILERFSAQQFPDLHSELNLSSLELGDSALYFCASSSGGTLETQYFGPGTRLLVL.

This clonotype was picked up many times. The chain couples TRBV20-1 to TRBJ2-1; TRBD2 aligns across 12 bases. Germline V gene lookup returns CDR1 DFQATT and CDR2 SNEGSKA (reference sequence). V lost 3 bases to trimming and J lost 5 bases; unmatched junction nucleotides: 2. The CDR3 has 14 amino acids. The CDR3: CSASLAGGDNEQFF. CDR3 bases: TGCAGTGCTAGTCTAGCGGGAGGGGACAATGAGCAGTTCTTC.

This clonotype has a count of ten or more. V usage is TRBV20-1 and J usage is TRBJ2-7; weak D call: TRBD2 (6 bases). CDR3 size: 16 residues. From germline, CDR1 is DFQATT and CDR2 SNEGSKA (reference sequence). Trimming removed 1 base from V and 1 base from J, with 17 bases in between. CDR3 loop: CSARVPLPGVSYEQYF. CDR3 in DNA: TGCAGTGCTAGAGTACCCCTTCCGGGAGTGTCCTACGAGCAGTACTTC.

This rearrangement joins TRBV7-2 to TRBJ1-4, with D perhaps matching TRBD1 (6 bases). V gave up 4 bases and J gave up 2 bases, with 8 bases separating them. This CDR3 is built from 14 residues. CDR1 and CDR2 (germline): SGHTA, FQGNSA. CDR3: CASSSRGTNEKLFF. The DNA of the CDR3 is TGTGCCAGCAGCTCCAGGGGCACTAATGAAAAACTGTTTTTT. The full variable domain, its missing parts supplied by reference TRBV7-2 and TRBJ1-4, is GAGVSQSPSNKVTEKGKDVELRCDPISGHTALYWYRQSLGQGLEFLIYFQGNSAPDKSGLPSDRFSAERTGGSVSTLTIQRTQQEDSAVYLCASSSRGTNEKLFFGSGTQLSVL.

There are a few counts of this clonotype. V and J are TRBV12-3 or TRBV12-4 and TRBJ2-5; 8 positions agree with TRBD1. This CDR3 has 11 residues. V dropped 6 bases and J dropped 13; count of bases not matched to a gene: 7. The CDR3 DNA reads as TGTGCCAGCAGCTCGGACAGGGTTCGGTACTTC. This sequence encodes CASSSDRVRYF.

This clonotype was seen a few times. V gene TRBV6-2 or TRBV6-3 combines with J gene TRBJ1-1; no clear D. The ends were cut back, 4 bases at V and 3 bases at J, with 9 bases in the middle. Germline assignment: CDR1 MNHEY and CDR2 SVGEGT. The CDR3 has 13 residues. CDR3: CASSSSGYTEAFF. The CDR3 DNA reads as TGTGCCAGCAGTTCCTCGGGGTACACTGAAGCTTTCTTT.

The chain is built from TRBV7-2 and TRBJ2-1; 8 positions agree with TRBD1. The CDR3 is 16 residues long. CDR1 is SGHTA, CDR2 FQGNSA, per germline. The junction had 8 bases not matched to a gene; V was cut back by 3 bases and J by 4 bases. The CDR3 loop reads CASSLRAGQAYNEQFF. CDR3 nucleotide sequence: TGTGCCAGCAGCTTGAGGGCGGGACAGGCTTACAATGAGCAGTTCTTC.

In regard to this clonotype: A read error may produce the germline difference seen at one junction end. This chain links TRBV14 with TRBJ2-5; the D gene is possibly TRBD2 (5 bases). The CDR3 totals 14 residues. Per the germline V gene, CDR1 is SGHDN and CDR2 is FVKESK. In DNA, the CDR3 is TGTGCCAGCAGCCAAGCGGGGAGCCAAGAGACCCCGTACTTC. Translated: CASSQAGSQETPYF.

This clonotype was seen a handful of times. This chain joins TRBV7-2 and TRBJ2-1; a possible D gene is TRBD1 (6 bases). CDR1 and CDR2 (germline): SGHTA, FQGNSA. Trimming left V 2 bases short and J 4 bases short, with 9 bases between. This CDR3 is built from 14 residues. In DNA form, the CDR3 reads TGTGCCAGCAGCTTAAACAGGGAGTACAATGAGCAGTTCTTC. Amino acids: CASSLNREYNEQFF.

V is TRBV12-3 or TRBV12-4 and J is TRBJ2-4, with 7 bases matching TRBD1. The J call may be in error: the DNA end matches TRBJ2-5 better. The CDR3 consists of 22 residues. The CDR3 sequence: CASSLLGDRDHLGFVWQETQYF. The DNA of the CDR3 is TGTGCCAGCAGTTTATTGGGGGACAGAGACCACCTCGGCTTCGTATGGCAAGAGACCCAGTACTTC.